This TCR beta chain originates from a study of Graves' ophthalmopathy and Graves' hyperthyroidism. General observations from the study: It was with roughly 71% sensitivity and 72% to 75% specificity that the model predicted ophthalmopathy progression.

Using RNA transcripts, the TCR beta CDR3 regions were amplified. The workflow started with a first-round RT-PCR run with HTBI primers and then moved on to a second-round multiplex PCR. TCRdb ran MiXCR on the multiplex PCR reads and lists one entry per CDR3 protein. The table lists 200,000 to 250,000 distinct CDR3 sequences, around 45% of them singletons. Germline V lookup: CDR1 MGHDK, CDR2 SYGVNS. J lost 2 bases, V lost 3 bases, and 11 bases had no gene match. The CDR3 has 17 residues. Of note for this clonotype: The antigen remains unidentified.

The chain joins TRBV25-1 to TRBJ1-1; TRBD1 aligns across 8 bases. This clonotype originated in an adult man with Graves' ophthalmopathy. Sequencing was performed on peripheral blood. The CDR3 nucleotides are TGTGCCAGCAGTGACCGCCGTTGGGACAGGAGAAACACTGAAGCTTTCTTT. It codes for CASSDRRWDRRNTEAFF.